These 26 T cell receptor beta chains came from one sample sequenced in a study of radiotherapy plus CTLA-4 blockade in lung cancer. The assay was immunoSEQ multiplex PCR, and TCRdb's table has in-frame clones only and misses some. The sample yields roughly 90,000 clones, roughly four fifths seen once. This specimen consisted of peripheral blood, obtained from a patient treated with radiotherapy plus ipilimumab. The source of these receptors is a human donor with non-small cell lung cancer that progressed on radiotherapy plus ipilimumab.

This clone turned up a few times. This rearrangement joins TRBV19 to TRBJ2-5, with D possibly TRBD2 on 7 matching bases. The V end was cut by 4 bases, the J end by 2 bases, with 17 bases between. The germline V gene has CDR1 LNHDA and CDR2 SQIVND (reference sequence). The CDR3 runs 16 residues. The DNA of the CDR3 is TGTGCCAGTAGTAAACCGGGGGGCTCGGGACAAGAGACCCAGTACTTC. This gives the protein CASSKPGGSGQETQYF.

The gene calls are TRBV7-9 and TRBJ2-3; D is perhaps TRBD2 (7 bases). CDR3 size: 14 residues. The germline CDR1 and CDR2 sequences are SEHNR and FQNEAQ (reference sequence). The V and J ends lost 6 bases and 6 bases respectively, with 16 bases between them. The CDR3 reads CASSRDKGGDTQYF. CDR3 bases: TGTGCCAGCAGTCGTGACAAGGGGGGGGATACGCAGTATTTT.

The table lists this clone with a few counts. The chain recombines TRBV6-1 with TRBJ1-1, with unresolved D. Germline V gene lookup returns CDR1 MNHNS and CDR2 SASEGT. With 5 bases removed from V and 4 bases from J, the gap between germline ends came to 8 bases. This CDR3 has 12 amino acids. DNA of the CDR3: TGTGCCAGCAGTTCAGCGGGCACTGAAGCTTTCTTT. Translation gives CASSSAGTEAFF.

The chain couples TRBV5-6 to TRBJ2-7; 8 bases map to TRBD1. CDR3 length: 13 amino acids. CDR1 and CDR2 from the germline V gene are SGHDT and YYEEEE. V was pared by 4 bases and J by 2 bases, with 2 bases of the junction left unmatched. The CDR3 loop reads CASSKGQAYEQYF. The CDR3 region has the DNA TGTGCCAGCAGCAAGGGACAGGCCTACGAGCAGTACTTC.

The chain employs TRBV5-1 and TRBJ2-1; D unresolved. The CDR3 spans 16 residues. Trimming took 3 bases from V and 3 from J, leaving 16 bases between them. Germline CDR1 SGHRS, CDR2 YFSETQ. The CDR3 is CASSSSTGSRYNEQFF. The CDR3 DNA sequence: TGCGCCAGCAGCTCAAGCACCGGATCCCGCTACAATGAGCAGTTCTTC.

The chain links TRBV7-9 to TRBJ2-2; D perhaps matches TRBD2 (6 bases). V shed 5 bases and J shed 6 bases, with 10 bases lying between them. The CDR3 runs 13 residues. The germline V gene encodes CDR1 SEHNR and CDR2 FQNEAQ (reference sequence). The CDR3 reads CASSISGAGELFF. CDR3 DNA sequence: TGTGCCAGCAGCATATCGGGGGCCGGGGAGCTGTTTTTT. The complete variable domain, with remaining parts taken from reference TRBV7-9 and TRBJ2-2, reads DTGVSQNPRHKITKRGQNVTFRCDPISEHNRLYWYRQTLGQGPEFLTYFQNEAQLEKSRLLSDRFSAERPKGSFSTLEIQRTEQGDSAMYLCASSISGAGELFFGEGSRLTVL.

CDR3 region: CASSLPTGRATEAFF. CDR3 nucleotides: TGTGCCAGCAGTTTACCCACGGGACGTGCCACTGAAGCTTTCTTT. The chain employs TRBV28 and TRBJ1-1, with D perhaps TRBD1 (5 bases). The CDR3 extends over 15 amino acids. V lost 2 bases and J lost 4, with 14 bases in between. From germline, CDR1 is MDHEN and CDR2 SYDVKM.

V usage is TRBV5-1 and J usage is TRBJ2-1; no definite D call. Trimming took off 0 bases at V and 6 bases at J, with 10 bases between the two ends. Germline V gene sequence: CDR1 SGHRS, CDR2 YFSETQ. The length of the CDR3 is 14 residues. DNA of the CDR3: TGCGCCAGCAGCTTGGACAAAGCCCCCAATGAGCAGTTCTTC. It yields the protein CASSLDKAPNEQFF. Looking up the rest from reference TRBV5-1 and TRBJ2-1 gives the full variable domain: KAGVTQTPRYLIKTRGQQVTLSCSPISGHRSVSWYQQTPGQGLQFLFEYFSETQRNKGNFPGRFSGRQFSNSRSEMNVSTLELGDSALYLCASSLDKAPNEQFFGPGTRLTVL.

The V and J genes are TRBV6-6 and TRBJ2-7; a possible D gene is TRBD1 (7 bases). Germline assignment: CDR1 MNHNY and CDR2 SVGAGI (reference sequence). The V end was cut by 6 bases, the J end by 6 bases, with 15 bases between. The CDR3 has 13 amino acids. CDR3 DNA: TGTGCCAGCAGGGAGGGACAGCTTTTCGAGCAGTACGTC. It specifies CASREGQLFEQYV.

V usage is TRBV27 and J usage is TRBJ2-1; a weak D match, TRBD2 (6 bases). CDR1 and CDR2 (germline): MNHEY, SMNVEV (reference sequence). This CDR3 contains 17 residues. Deletions cut 0 bases from V and 7 bases from J, with 19 bases between. The CDR3 DNA reads as TGTGCCAGCAGTTTATCCCCCCCGGGAGCGGCAATGAATGAGCAGTTCTTC. Translating gives CASSLSPPGAAMNEQFF.

The chain has TRBV5-1 and TRBJ2-3; TRBD2 agrees at 8 bases. V gave up 4 bases and J gave up 1 base; unmatched junction bases: 5. This CDR3 contains 15 residues. Germline V gives CDR1 SGHRS, CDR2 YFSETQ. The CDR3 DNA reads as TGCGCCAGCAGCGCCCTAGCGGGTGGCACAGATACGCAGTATTTT. Its protein product is CASSALAGGTDTQYF.

This clone was seen only once. This sequence joins TRBV10-2 and TRBJ2-3, with 14 bases lining up with TRBD2. CDR3 length: 22 residues. The germline V gene has CDR1 WSHSY and CDR2 SAAADI. After removal of 0 bases from V and 2 bases from J, the junction contained 16 bases not matched to a gene. The CDR3 reads CASSESKSTSGRAVRVTDTQYF. CDR3 DNA sequence: TGCGCCAGCAGTGAGTCAAAATCGACTAGCGGGAGGGCCGTCAGGGTCACAGATACGCAGTATTTT.

This clone has just a few counts. The chain has TRBV5-5 and TRBJ2-5; D unresolved. Per the germline V gene, CDR1 is SGHKS and CDR2 is YYEKEE (reference sequence). V was cut by 0 bases and J by 5 bases, with 14 bases left in between. This CDR3 contains 15 residues. CDR3 residues: CASSLAEMELETQYF. The DNA for the CDR3 is TGTGCCAGCAGCTTGGCTGAGATGGAGTTGGAGACCCAGTACTTC.

This clone was seen a handful of times. The CDR3 loop is CMSHPGGWDEQFF. The CDR3, as DNA: TGTATGTCGCATCCAGGAGGTTGGGATGAGCAGTTCTTC. The chain couples TRBV6-1 to TRBJ2-1; maybe TRBD2 (5 bases). Per germline, CDR1 MNHNS and CDR2 SASEGT. The length of the CDR3 is 13 residues.

This chain joins TRBV6-5 and TRBJ1-1; TRBD1 agrees at 7 bases. Germline trimming cut 4 bases from V and 5 bases from J; bases unmatched to any gene: 1. Germline lookup yields CDR1 MNHEY and CDR2 SVGAGI. The CDR3 spans 12 residues. The CDR3 DNA is TGTGCCAGCAGTTTCAGGGGGACTGAAGCTTTCTTT. Amino acids: CASSFRGTEAFF.

The chain carries TRBV9 and TRBJ2-3, with D tentatively TRBD1 (6 bases). Germline V CDR1 and CDR2: SGDLS, YYNGEE. V was cut by 1 base and J by 2 bases, with 20 bases left in between. The CDR3 has 18 residues. The CDR3: CASSVSRPGTLYTDTQYF. The CDR3 DNA follows: TGTGCCAGCAGCGTATCGCGACCCGGGACATTATACACAGATACGCAGTATTTT.

The chain joins TRBV6-5 to TRBJ2-1; 8 bases line up with TRBD1. The CDR3 has 13 residues. V was clipped by 7 bases and J by 5 bases; unmatched bases: 4. The germline gives CDR1 MNHEY, CDR2 SVGAGI. CDR3 sequence (DNA): TGTGCCAGCATCCGACAGGGGAACAATGAGCAGTTCTTC. As protein: CASIRQGNNEQFF.

This chain joins TRBV7-3 and TRBJ2-3; D remains unclear. CDR1 is SGHTA, CDR2 FQGTGA, per germline. Trimming removed 2 bases at V and 2 bases at J, with 5 bases between. The CDR3 loop spans 13 amino acids. Here the CDR3 DNA reads TGTGCCAGCAGCTTAGGATTCACAGATACGCAGTATTTT. It yields the protein CASSLGFTDTQYF.

The rearrangement links TRBV29-1 to TRBJ1-1; D may be TRBD1 (5 bases). The CDR3 consists of 12 residues. V was shortened by 6 bases and J by 4 bases, with 12 bases between the two germline ends. CDR1 and CDR2 (germline): SQVTM, ANQGSEA. In DNA, the CDR3 is TGCAGCGTCTTGGGGGACGTCACTGAAGCTTTCTTT. As protein: CSVLGDVTEAFF.

The CDR3 here is CASSSLDRGHYGYTF. As DNA, the CDR3 is TGTGCCAGCAGCTCCCTGGACAGGGGGCACTATGGCTACACCTTC. This sequence joins TRBV11-2 and TRBJ1-2, with 11 bases fitting TRBD1. Germline CDR1 and CDR2: SGHAT and FQNNGV. The CDR3 covers 15 residues. Trimming at V came to 4 bases and at J to 3 bases, leaving 4 bases not matched to a gene.

The genes are TRBV27 and TRBJ1-4; no clear D gene. The length of the CDR3 is 14 residues. Germline CDR1 is MNHEY and CDR2 is SMNVEV (reference sequence). Trimming cost V 6 bases and J 7 bases, with 15 bases left between them. DNA for the CDR3: TGTGCCAGCAGCCCCTATACCAGTGGTGAAAAACTGTTTTTT. Translation gives CASSPYTSGEKLFF.

This chain connects TRBV5-4 to TRBJ2-1; 12 bases are shared with TRBD2. The trim removed 5 bases at V and 8 bases at J, leaving 8 bases unmatched. Germline lookup yields CDR1 SGHNT and CDR2 YYREEE (reference sequence). The CDR3 is 15 residues long. The CDR3 region has the DNA TGTGCCAGCAGTTCTAGCGGGAGGGCCAGGGATGAGCAGTTCTTC. Translation: CASSSSGRARDEQFF.

This sequence joins TRBV7-9 and TRBJ2-1; 11 bases line up with TRBD1. Germline CDR1 is SEHNR and CDR2 is FQNEAQ (reference sequence). With 2 bases clipped from V and 5 bases from J, the junction kept 5 bases outside the gene matches. This CDR3 contains 16 residues. CDR3 nucleotide sequence: TGTGCCAGCAGCTTATTTTCGGGACAGGGGGACAATGAGCAGTTCTTC. It yields the protein CASSLFSGQGDNEQFF. Looking up the rest from reference TRBV7-9 and TRBJ2-1 gives the full variable domain: DTGVSQNPRHKITKRGQNVTFRCDPISEHNRLYWYRQTLGQGPEFLTYFQNEAQLEKSRLLSDRFSAERPKGSFSTLEIQRTEQGDSAMYLCASSLFSGQGDNEQFFGPGTRLTVL.

This clone is termed medium-sized. The V and J genes are TRBV6-4 and TRBJ2-2; D is unresolved. Germline V gene lookup returns CDR1 MRHNA and CDR2 SNTAGT. The V end was cut by 2 bases, the J end by 2 bases, with 0 bases between. This CDR3 region has 12 residues. CDR3 sequence reads: CASSDNTGELFF. The CDR3, as DNA: TGTGCCAGCAGTGACAACACCGGGGAGCTGTTTTTT.

The chain is built from TRBV28 and TRBJ2-7, with 8 bases that match TRBD2. Germline V gene data show CDR1 as MDHEN and CDR2 as SYDVKM. This CDR3 comprises 14 residues. The V gene end was trimmed by 3 bases and the J gene end by 3 bases; junction bases not matched to a gene: 4. CDR3: CASSLAGTSYEQYV. DNA for the CDR3: TGTGCCAGCAGTTTGGCCGGGACTAGCTACGAGCAGTACGTC.

V gene TRBV19 combines with J gene TRBJ2-1; 9 bases match TRBD1. This CDR3 region has 14 residues. The V and J ends lost 6 bases and 6 bases, in that order; junction bases with no gene match: 6. Germline values: CDR1 LNHDA, CDR2 SQIVND (reference sequence). The CDR3 nucleotides read TGTGCCAGTAGCTGGACAGGGGCACTCAATGAGCAGTTCTTC. Translation: CASSWTGALNEQFF.